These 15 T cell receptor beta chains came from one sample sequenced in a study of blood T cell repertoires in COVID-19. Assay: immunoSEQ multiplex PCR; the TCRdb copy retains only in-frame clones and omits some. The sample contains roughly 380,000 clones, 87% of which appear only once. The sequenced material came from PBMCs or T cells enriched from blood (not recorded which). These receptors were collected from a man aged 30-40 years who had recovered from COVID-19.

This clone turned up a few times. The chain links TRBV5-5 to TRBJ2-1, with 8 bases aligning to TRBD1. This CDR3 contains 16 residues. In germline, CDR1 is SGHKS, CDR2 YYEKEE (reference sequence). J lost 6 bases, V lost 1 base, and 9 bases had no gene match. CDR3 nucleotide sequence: TGTGCCAGCAGCTTGCTGCCCGGGACAGGCTTCAATGAGCAGTTCTTC. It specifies CASSLLPGTGFNEQFF.

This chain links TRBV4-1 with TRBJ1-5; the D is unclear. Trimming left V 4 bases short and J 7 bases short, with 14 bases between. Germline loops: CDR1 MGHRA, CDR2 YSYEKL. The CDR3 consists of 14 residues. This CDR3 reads CASSRFVERQPQHF. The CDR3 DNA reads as TGCGCCAGCAGCCGGTTCGTCGAGAGGCAGCCCCAGCATTTT.

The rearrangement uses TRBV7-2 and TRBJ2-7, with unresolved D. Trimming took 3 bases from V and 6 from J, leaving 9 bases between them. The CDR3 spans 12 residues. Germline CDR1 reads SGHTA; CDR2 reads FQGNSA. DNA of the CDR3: TGTGCCAGCAGCTTCCGGGTAGGCGAGCAGTACTTC. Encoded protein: CASSFRVGEQYF.

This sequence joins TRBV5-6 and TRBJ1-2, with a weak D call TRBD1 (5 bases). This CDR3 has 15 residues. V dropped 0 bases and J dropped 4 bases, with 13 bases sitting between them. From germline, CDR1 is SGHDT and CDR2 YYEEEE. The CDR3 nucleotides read TGTGCCAGCAGCTTGGCAGGGCAGGGTACCTATGGCTACACCTTC. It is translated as CASSLAGQGTYGYTF.

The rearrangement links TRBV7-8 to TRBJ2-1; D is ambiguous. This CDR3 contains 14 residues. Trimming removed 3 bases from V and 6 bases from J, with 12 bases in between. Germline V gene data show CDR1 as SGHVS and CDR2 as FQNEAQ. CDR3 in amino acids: CASSLVSGPNEQFF. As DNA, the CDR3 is TGTGCCAGCAGCTTGGTCTCTGGCCCCAATGAGCAGTTCTTC.

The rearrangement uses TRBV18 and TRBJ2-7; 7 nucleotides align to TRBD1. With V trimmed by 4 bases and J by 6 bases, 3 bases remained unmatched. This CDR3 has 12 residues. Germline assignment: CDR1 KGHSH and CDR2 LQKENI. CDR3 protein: CASSRQGSEQYF. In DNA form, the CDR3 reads TGTGCCAGCTCACGACAGGGCTCCGAGCAGTACTTC.

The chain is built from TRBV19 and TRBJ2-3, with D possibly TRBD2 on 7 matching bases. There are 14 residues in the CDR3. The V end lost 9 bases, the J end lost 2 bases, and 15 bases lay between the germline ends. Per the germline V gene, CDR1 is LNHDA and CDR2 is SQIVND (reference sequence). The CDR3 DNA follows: TGTGCCAGCACCAGAGGGGGGGTCACAGATACGCAGTATTTT. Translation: CASTRGGVTDTQYF.

The CDR3 nucleotides read TGTGCCAGCAGCTTATCAGGGGATGAGTACTATGGCTACACCTTC. This gives the protein CASSLSGDEYYGYTF. The rearrangement links TRBV7-2 to TRBJ1-2, with D possibly matching TRBD1 (6 bases). The CDR3 loop spans 15 amino acids. Germline V gene data show CDR1 as SGHTA and CDR2 as FQGNSA. Trimming removed 2 bases at V and 3 bases at J, with 13 bases between.

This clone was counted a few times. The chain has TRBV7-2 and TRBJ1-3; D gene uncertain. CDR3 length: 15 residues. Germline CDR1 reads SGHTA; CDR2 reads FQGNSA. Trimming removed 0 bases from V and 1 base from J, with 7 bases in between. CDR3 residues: CASSLAWASGNTIYF. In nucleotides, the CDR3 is TGTGCCAGCAGCTTAGCGTGGGCTTCTGGAAACACCATATATTTT.

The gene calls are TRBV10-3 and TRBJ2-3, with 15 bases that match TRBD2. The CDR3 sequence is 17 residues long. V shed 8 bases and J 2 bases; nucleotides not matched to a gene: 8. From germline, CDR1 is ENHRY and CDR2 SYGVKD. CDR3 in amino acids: CAISRTSGGASTDTQYF. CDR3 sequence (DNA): TGTGCCATCTCGAGGACTAGCGGGGGGGCTTCCACAGATACGCAGTATTTT.

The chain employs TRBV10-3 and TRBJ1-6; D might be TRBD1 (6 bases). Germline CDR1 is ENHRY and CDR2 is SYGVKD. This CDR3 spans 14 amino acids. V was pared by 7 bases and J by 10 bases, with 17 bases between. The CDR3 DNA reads TGTGCCATCAATACAGGGACGTCCGGCTCACCCCTCCACTTT. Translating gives CAINTGTSGSPLHF.

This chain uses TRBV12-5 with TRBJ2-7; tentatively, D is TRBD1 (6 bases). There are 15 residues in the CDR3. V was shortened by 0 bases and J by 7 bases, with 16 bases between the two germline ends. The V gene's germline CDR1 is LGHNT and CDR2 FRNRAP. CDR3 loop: CASGLVPYRVAEQYF. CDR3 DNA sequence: TGTGCTAGTGGTTTGGTACCTTACAGGGTAGCAGAGCAGTACTTC.

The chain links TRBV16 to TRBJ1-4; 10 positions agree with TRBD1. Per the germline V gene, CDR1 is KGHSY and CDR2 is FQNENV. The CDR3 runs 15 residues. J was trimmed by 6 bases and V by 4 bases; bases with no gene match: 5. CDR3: CASSLSGQGYEKLFF. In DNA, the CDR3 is TGTGCCAGCAGCCTTTCGGGACAGGGGTATGAAAAACTGTTTTTT.

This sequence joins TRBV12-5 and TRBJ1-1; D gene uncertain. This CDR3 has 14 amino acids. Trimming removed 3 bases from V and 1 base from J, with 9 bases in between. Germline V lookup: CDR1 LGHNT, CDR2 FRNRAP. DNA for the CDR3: TGTGCTAGTGGTTTTTCCAGTCAGAACACTGAAGCTTTCTTT. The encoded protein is CASGFSSQNTEAFF.

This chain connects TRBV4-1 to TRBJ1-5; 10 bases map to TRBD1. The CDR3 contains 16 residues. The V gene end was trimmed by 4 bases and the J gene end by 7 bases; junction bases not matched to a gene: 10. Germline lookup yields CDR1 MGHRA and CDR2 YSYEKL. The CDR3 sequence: CASSRGTGDFEQPQHF. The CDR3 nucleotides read TGCGCCAGCAGCCGGGGGACAGGGGATTTTGAACAGCCCCAGCATTTT.